This TCR beta chain stems from a study of CD8+CD57+ T cells in acquired aplastic anemia. Study-wide background: Sorted CD4+ plus CD8+ cells gave DNA averaging roughly 3.5 ug.

Germline-derived CDR1 and CDR2 are GTSNPN and SVGIG (reference sequence). This CDR3 has 12 residues. Trimming cost V 4 bases and J 1 base, with 8 bases left between them. The template for TCR beta VDJ and CDR3 sequence profiling was genomic DNA. TCRdb re-called the reads through MiXCR, storing one row per CDR3 protein. The repertoire holds some 280,000 distinct CDR3 sequences, with 45% to 65% as singletons. In this sample, this clonotype turned up many times. As yet, its antigen is unknown. Study-wide results and caveats: A significant difference in CD8+ Simpson's diversity between patients and controls was not found. There were about 27 CD8+ CDR3 sequences that occurred in both patients and controls.

The TCR originated in a human donor with severe aplastic anemia or a healthy control (not recorded which). The J gene is TRBJ2-7, the V gene TRBV30; TRBD1 might be the D (5 bases). Sequencing was carried out using sorted CD4+, CD8+, or CD8+CD57+ T cells (not recorded which) from PBMCs. The CDR3 bases are TGTGCCTGGACGACAGCATCCTACGAGCAGTACTTC. It translates to CAWTTASYEQYF.